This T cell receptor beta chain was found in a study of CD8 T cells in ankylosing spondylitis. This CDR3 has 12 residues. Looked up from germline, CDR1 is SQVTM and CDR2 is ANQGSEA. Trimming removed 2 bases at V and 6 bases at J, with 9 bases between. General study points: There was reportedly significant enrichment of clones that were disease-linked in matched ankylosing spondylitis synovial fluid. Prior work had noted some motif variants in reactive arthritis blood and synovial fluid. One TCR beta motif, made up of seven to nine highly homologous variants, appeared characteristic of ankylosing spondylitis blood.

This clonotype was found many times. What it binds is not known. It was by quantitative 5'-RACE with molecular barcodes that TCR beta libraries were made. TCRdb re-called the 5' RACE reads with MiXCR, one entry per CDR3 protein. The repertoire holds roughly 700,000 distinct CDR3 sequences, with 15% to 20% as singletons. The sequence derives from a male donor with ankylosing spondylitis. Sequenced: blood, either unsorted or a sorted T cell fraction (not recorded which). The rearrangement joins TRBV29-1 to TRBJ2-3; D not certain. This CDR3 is CSVEWAPDTQYF. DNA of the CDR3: TGCAGCGTTGAATGGGCTCCTGATACGCAGTATTTT.